This T cell receptor beta chain was captured in a study of T cells expressing NK-cell markers. Study details: It was from sorted CD3+CD56+NKG2C+, CD3+CD56+NKG2C- and CD3+CD56-NKG2C+ T cells that TCR beta repertoires came. Broader study findings: Clarity on HCMV specificity was lacking for the expanded NKG2C+ T cell clones. Dominant NKG2C+ clonotypes in 6 or 7 donors made up roughly 1.0-8% of CD8+ T cells. The CD3+CD56-NKG2C+ fraction was also led by these clonotypes in several donors.

Reprocessing the 5' RACE reads, TCRdb reports a single entry for every CDR3 protein and omits DNA. The repertoire table contains over 350,000 distinct CDR3 sequences. Concerning this clonotype: No antigen is known for it.

This CDR3 comprises 15 residues. From germline, CDR1 is SGHRS and CDR2 YFSETQ. The TCR comes from a woman aged 50 to 65 in good health. The rearrangement links TRBV5-1 to TRBJ2-3; TCRdb names TRBD1, which stays unverified in the absence of DNA. Material: blood T cells: a sorted CD56 or NKG2C T cell subset, CD4+ or CD8+ T cells, or bulk PBMC T cells (not recorded which). The CDR3 reads CASRVLGADTDTQYF.